These T cell receptor beta chains were read from a single sample in a study of cytomegalovirus exposure and HLA in healthy donors. Produced via immunoSEQ multiplex PCR; TCRdb's table is partial and in-frame only. The table has 140,000 to 150,000 clones, under 90% seen once; the top ten hold 2% to 2.5%. The sequenced sample was PBMCs. The receptors stem from a boy younger than 10 in good health and CMV-seronegative. Each CDR3 is given with its conserved first and last residue. The D gene is left open where the match is weak. Size is omitted from some rows. Given values are once, few, many or a class for expanded clones.

TRBJ2-7 - TRBV7-2 - TGTGCCAGCAGCTTAGACAGGGCCACCGAGCAGTACTTC CASSLDRATEQYF
TRBJ2-7 - TRBV19 few TGTGCCAGTAGTATCCAGCGTCACGAGCAGTACTTC CASSIQRHEQYF
TRBJ2-7 - TRBV29-1 - TGCAGCGTTGAGACAGACCTGGCTCCCTACGAGCAGTACTTC CSVETDLAPYEQYF
TRBJ1-2 - TRBV7-8 - TGTGCCAGCAGCTTTGACGGAGCAGGGGGCTACACCTTC CASSFDGAGGYTF
TRBJ1-2 - TRBV7-9 - TGTGCCAGCAGCTTATTGTGGAAGGGGGAATTCGGCGGCTACACCTTC CASSLLWKGEFGGYTF
TRBJ2-7 TRBD2 TRBV9 few TGTGCCAGCAGCGCTAGGGGCGGGGGATCCTACGAGCAGTACTTC CASSARGGGSYEQYF
TRBJ2-2 - TRBV5-6 - TGTGCCAGCAGCTTTAATCCGTCCTGGGAGCTGTTTTTT CASSFNPSWELFF
TRBJ2-3 TRBD2 TRBV9 - TGTGCCAGCAGCGTAACCGGGACTAGCGGGGCACCTCCTCTAGACACAGATACGCAGTATTTT CASSVTGTSGAPPLDTDTQYF
TRBJ2-5 - TRBV7-8 - TGTGCCAGCAGCTTCAGGACAGTCCAAGAGACCCAGTACTTC CASSFRTVQETQYF
TRBJ1-2 - TRBV5-4 - TGTGCCAGCAGCCCGCTCCCAGACCCGGGACTGTATGGCTACACCTTC CASSPLPDPGLYGYTF
TRBJ2-1 TRBD1 TRBV6-6 - TGTGCCAGCAGTTCCCCCGGACAGGGCGCCTACAATGAGCAGTTCTTC CASSSPGQGAYNEQFF
TRBJ1-1 - TRBV5-1 few TGCGCCAGCAGCGTGGACAGTTTCACTGAAGCTTTCTTT CASSVDSFTEAFF
TRBJ1-1 - TRBV7-9 - TGTGCCAGCAGCGGAGACCGGACAGTGAACACTGAAGCTTTCTTT CASSGDRTVNTEAFF
TRBJ1-4 - TRBV9 - TGTGCCAGCAGCGTTAATCCGACACAGGAAAAACTGTTTTTT CASSVNPTQEKLFF
TRBJ1-4 TRBD1 TRBV2 few TGTGCCAGCCTCGCGGACAGGGAAACGGAAAAACTGTTTTTT CASLADRETEKLFF
TRBJ1-2 TRBD1 TRBV18 - TGTGCCAGCTCACCCGCTGGGGACAGTGACTATGGCTACACCTTC CASSPAGDSDYGYTF
TRBJ2-1 TRBD2 TRBV6-1 - TGTGCCAGCAGCGGAGGACTAGCGACCTACAATGAGCAGTTCTTC CASSGGLATYNEQFF
TRBJ1-3 - TRBV10-3 - TGTGCCATCAGTCGTGGGAACCAGGGGTCCTCTGGAAACACCATATATTTT CAISRGNQGSSGNTIYF
TRBJ1-2 TRBD1 TRBV2 - TGTGCCAGCAGTGAGGACAGGGCAAGTGGCTACACCTTC CASSEDRASGYTF
TRBJ2-3 TRBD2 TRBV28 - TGTGCCAGCAGTGCGACTAGCGGGAGGGTCACAGATACGCAGTATTTT CASSATSGRVTDTQYF